This entry lists 5 T cell receptor beta chains sequenced from one sample in a study of blood T cell repertoires in COVID-19. The assay was immunoSEQ multiplex PCR, and TCRdb's table has in-frame clones only and misses some. This table has about 310,000 clones, nearly 90% appearing once. Sequencing used peripheral blood. The receptors shown here come from a woman aged 40 to 49 with COVID-19, enrolled during active disease.

The rearrangement uses TRBV9 and TRBJ1-2, with 9 bases that match TRBD1. This CDR3 is 12 amino acids long. Germline loops: CDR1 SGDLS, CDR2 YYNGEE. V shed 3 bases, J shed 13 bases, and the junction held 7 bases outside the gene matches. The CDR3 region has the DNA TGTGCCAGCAGCGCCCGGGACAGGGAGTCCACCTTC. Protein sequence: CASSARDRESTF.

The rearrangement links TRBV6-2 or TRBV6-3 to TRBJ1-5, with TRBD1 as a possible D gene (6 bases). Trimming took off 3 bases at V and 1 base at J, with 10 bases between the two ends. Germline CDR1 reads MNHEY; CDR2 reads SVGEGT. The CDR3 extends over 15 amino acids. As DNA, the CDR3 is TGTGCCAGCAGTTATAACAGGGACAGCAATCAGCCCCAGCATTTT. Translation: CASSYNRDSNQPQHF.

This chain connects TRBV20-1 to TRBJ1-5; no firm D call. The CDR3 contains 14 residues. V lost 3 bases and J 5 bases, leaving 14 bases between the germline ends. From germline, CDR1 is DFQATT and CDR2 SNEGSKA (reference sequence). Here the CDR3 DNA reads TGCAGTGCTAGTATCGGGAAATCGGATCAGCCCCAGCATTTT. Its translation is CSASIGKSDQPQHF.

The V call is TRBV21-1, the J call TRBJ1-5. TRBV21-1 is reported as a pseudogene. The CDR3 extends over 14 amino acids. CDR3 in amino acids: CASSRTKPNQPQHF. In nucleotides, the CDR3 is TGTGCCAGCAGCAGAACTAAGCCCAATCAGCCCCAGCATTTT.

The chain links TRBV28 to TRBJ2-4; tentatively, D is TRBD1 (6 bases). This CDR3 has 17 residues. The V end lost 3 bases, the J end lost 1 base, and 16 bases lay between the germline ends. Germline CDR1 is MDHEN and CDR2 is SYDVKM. CDR3 nucleotides: TGTGCCAGCAGTTTGTTTGGGGGCTCGGGGGCCAAAAACATTCAGTACTTC. Translating it yields CASSLFGGSGAKNIQYF.